Listed here are 11 T cell receptor beta chains from one sample, sequenced in a study of cytomegalovirus exposure and HLA in healthy donors. The PCR was carried out with 60 Vbeta primers and 13 Jbeta primers. The method was immunoSEQ multiplex PCR; TCRdb's version includes in-frame clones alone and lacks a portion of them. The sample holds 95,000 to 150,000 clones; 74% are singletons and the top ten take 4% to 5%. The specimen was PBMCs. These TCRs come from a woman in her 50s in good health and CMV-seropositive.

This clone has just one count. J is TRBJ2-3 and V is TRBV9; 7 bases align to TRBD2. Trimming cost V 0 bases and J 5 bases; bases outside gene matches: 6. CDR3 size: 15 residues. From germline, CDR1 is SGDLS and CDR2 YYNGEE. The CDR3 DNA reads as TGTGCCAGCAGCGTAGACGGGCGGGGGAGAGATACGCAGTATTTT. Translation gives CASSVDGRGRDTQYF. The full variable domain, in which reference TRBV9 and TRBJ2-3 provide the parts outside the CDR3, is DSGVTQTPKHLITATGQRVTLRCSPRSGDLSVYWYQQSLDQGLQFLIQYYNGEERAKGNILERFSAQQFPDLHSELNLSSLELGDSALYFCASSVDGRGRDTQYFGPGTRLTVL.

The J gene is TRBJ1-2, the V gene TRBV5-4; a weak D match, TRBD1 (5 bases). The V gene's germline CDR1 is SGHNT and CDR2 YYREEE (reference sequence). The CDR3 has 13 amino acids. Trimming removed 1 base at V and 7 bases at J, with 11 bases between. The CDR3 sequence: CASSLQGFGGYTF. Written as DNA, the CDR3 is TGTGCCAGCAGCTTGCAGGGATTCGGTGGCTACACCTTC.

The CDR3 is CASSVAPGGRETQYF. The CDR3 region has the DNA TGTGCCAGCAGCGTAGCCCCAGGGGGTCGAGAGACCCAGTACTTC. The chain combines TRBV9 with TRBJ2-5, with 7 positions matching TRBD1. The CDR3 has 15 amino acids. Germline V gene data show CDR1 as SGDLS and CDR2 as YYNGEE. V dropped 0 bases and J dropped 4; count of bases not matched to a gene: 6.

This clone was picked up a small number of times. The rearrangement uses TRBV5-4 and TRBJ1-3; D unclear. Trimming took off 3 bases at V and 4 bases at J, with 8 bases between the two ends. This CDR3 is 13 amino acids long. Germline V gene sequence: CDR1 SGHNT, CDR2 YYREEE (reference sequence). The CDR3 DNA follows: TGTGCCAGCAGCTCTTTCTCCGGAAACACCATATATTTT. Translating gives CASSSFSGNTIYF.

This clone was recorded once. This chain joins TRBV10-2 and TRBJ2-3; 9 bases are a match to TRBD2. There are 14 residues in the CDR3. V shed 7 bases, J shed 8 bases, and the junction held 10 bases outside the gene matches. CDR1 WSHSY and CDR2 SAAADI come from the germline V gene. CDR3 sequence (DNA): TGCGCCAGCACGATAGCGGGGGCTGCAGGTACGCAGTATTTT. Amino acids: CASTIAGAAGTQYF.

The genes are TRBV2 and TRBJ1-2, with 7 positions matching TRBD1. This CDR3 spans 15 amino acids. Germline V lookup: CDR1 SNHLY, CDR2 FYNNEI. J was trimmed by 4 bases and V by 4 bases; bases with no gene match: 9. The CDR3 sequence is CASSGEDRMGYGYTF. In DNA, the CDR3 is TGTGCCAGCAGTGGAGAGGACAGGATGGGCTATGGCTACACCTTC.

This clone was observed a few times. The J gene is TRBJ2-1, the V gene TRBV2; D is uncertain. Trimming removed 8 bases from V and 8 bases from J, with 10 bases in between. Germline CDR1 SNHLY, CDR2 FYNNEI. The CDR3 has 11 residues. The CDR3 DNA sequence: TGTGCCAGCCGCGTCCGGGATGAGCAGTTCTTC. Its translation is CASRVRDEQFF.

A few counts support this clone. The gene calls are TRBV11-2 and TRBJ1-2, with D uncertain. Germline lookup yields CDR1 SGHAT and CDR2 FQNNGV. The CDR3 covers 15 residues. Trimming removed 3 bases from V and 5 bases from J, with 16 bases in between. CDR3: CASSLPGPAGYGYTF. In DNA form, the CDR3 reads TGTGCCAGCAGCTTGCCCGGGCCAGCGGGATATGGCTACACCTTC.

On this clone itself: The sample holds other DNA sequences that translate to the same CDR3. This chain links TRBV7-8 with TRBJ2-3, with D maybe TRBD2 (5 bases). The V gene's germline CDR1 is SGHVS and CDR2 FQNEAQ. The length of the CDR3 is 15 residues. V lost 2 bases and J 0 bases, leaving 9 bases between the germline ends. The CDR3 region has the DNA TGTGCCAGCAGCTTAACGGGGAGTAGCACAGATACGCAGTATTTT. This codes for CASSLTGSSTDTQYF.

For this clone: One junction end does not reproduce the germline sequence, and a read error may be involved. The chain links TRBV28 to TRBJ1-5; D may be TRBD1 (5 bases). This CDR3 is built from 13 residues. In germline, CDR1 is MDHEN, CDR2 SYDVKM. Here the CDR3 reads CAIKQDSNQPRHF. In DNA, the CDR3 is TGTGCCATAAAACAGGATAGCAATCAGCCCCGGCATTTT.

The chain couples TRBV7-3 to TRBJ2-7; tentative D call: TRBD1 (6 bases). The CDR3 runs to 13 residues. The V gene's germline CDR1 is SGHTA and CDR2 FQGTGA. Trimming removed 3 bases at V and 3 bases at J, with 9 bases between. The CDR3 here is CASSLDSVYEQYF. CDR3 DNA sequence: TGTGCCAGCAGCTTGGACAGCGTCTACGAGCAGTACTTC.